A selection of T cell receptor beta chains follows, all from one sample in a study of early T cells in non-severe SARS-CoV-2 infection. TCRdb called the 5' RACE reads again in MiXCR, with one record for every CDR3 protein. The repertoire holds 25,000 to 35,000 distinct CDR3 sequences, with about 5% as singletons. This specimen was whole blood, taken at baseline. These receptors were taken from an adult who was a healthcare worker with PCR-confirmed SARS-CoV-2 infection or an uninfected control (not recorded which). Each CDR3 is given with its conserved first and last residue. The D gene is left open where the match is weak. A clone size is listed for some rows: how often the clone was seen (once, few, many), or a class if it is expanded.

v_call	j_call	clone_size	d_call	cdr3_aa	cdr3_nt
TRBV29-1	TRBJ1-2	few	NA	CSAGRGAENGYTF	TGCAGCGCCGGAAGGGGGGCTGAAAATGGCTACACCTTC
TRBV12-3/TRBV12-4	TRBJ2-7	many	NA	CASSLRAADYEQYF	TGTGCCAGCAGTTTGCGGGCGGCGGACTACGAGCAGTACTTC
TRBV7-2	TRBJ2-7	many	NA	CASSFRQDSYEQYF	TGTGCCAGCAGCTTCCGACAGGACTCCTACGAGCAGTACTTC
TRBV5-5	TRBJ2-3	NA	NA	CASSLGAATLDTQYF	TGTGCCAGCAGCTTGGGCGCGGCCACCTTAGATACGCAGTATTTT
TRBV20-1	TRBJ2-5	many	NA	CSASGGQETQYF	TGCAGTGCTAGCGGCGGACAAGAGACCCAGTACTTC
TRBV5-4	TRBJ1-1	few	NA	CASSSAQGTGTEAFF	TGTGCCAGCAGCTCAGCACAGGGTACAGGGACTGAAGCTTTCTTT
TRBV9	TRBJ2-4	few	TRBD1	CASSVGGTGSQYF	TGTGCCAGCAGCGTAGGGGGGACAGGGAGTCAGTACTTC
TRBV27	TRBJ2-7	many	NA	CASSTRHEQYF	TGTGCCAGCAGTACCAGACACGAGCAGTACTTC
TRBV18	TRBJ2-1	many	NA	CASSPLQGGKQFF	TGTGCCAGCTCACCACTCCAGGGCGGAAAGCAGTTCTTC
TRBV7-9	TRBJ1-1	NA	TRBD1	CASSPPDRVRAFF	TGTGCCAGCAGCCCTCCGGACAGGGTTAGAGCTTTCTTT
TRBV3-1	TRBJ1-3	many	NA	CASSQVPGASGNTIYF	TGTGCCAGCAGCCAAGTGCCGGGGGCCTCTGGAAACACCATATATTTT
TRBV20-1	TRBJ2-7	many	TRBD1	CSARDPTGTNEQYF	TGCAGTGCTAGAGATCCGACAGGGACCAACGAGCAGTACTTC
TRBV15	TRBJ2-7	many	NA	CATREGAVPYEQYF	TGTGCCACCAGGGAGGGGGCAGTCCCCTACGAGCAGTACTTC
TRBV7-7	TRBJ2-2	many	TRBD1	CASSPDRVAGELFF	TGTGCTAGCAGCCCGGACAGGGTGGCCGGGGAGCTGTTTTTT
TRBV20-1	TRBJ2-7	NA	TRBD2	CSARTTSGKIGQYF	TGCAGTGCTAGAACGACTAGCGGGAAGATCGGGCAGTACTTC
TRBV5-6	TRBJ2-1	many	NA	CASSLDLKGQFF	TGTGCCAGCAGCTTGGATCTTAAGGGACAGTTCTTC
TRBV7-8	TRBJ2-2	many	NA	CASTQGPGELFF	TGTGCCAGCACCCAGGGGCCCGGGGAGCTGTTTTTT
TRBV7-2	TRBJ2-7	many	TRBD1	CASSLVAGGSDEQYF	TGTGCCAGCAGCTTAGTCGCAGGGGGAAGCGACGAGCAGTACTTC
TRBV27	TRBJ2-1	many	TRBD2	CASSGTSGQENEQFF	TGTGCCAGCAGTGGGACTAGCGGCCAGGAGAATGAGCAGTTCTTC
TRBV10-2	TRBJ2-1	many	TRBD1	CASGEGTGIIDEQFF	TGCGCCAGCGGCGAGGGGACAGGGATTATCGATGAGCAGTTCTTC
TRBV7-9	TRBJ2-2	many	NA	CASSSVASNTGELFF	TGTGCCAGCAGCTCCGTGGCTTCGAACACCGGGGAGCTGTTTTTT
TRBV11-3	TRBJ2-3	many	NA	CASSFKSAGITDTQYF	TGTGCCAGCAGCTTTAAGTCGGCGGGGATCACAGATACGCAGTATTTT
TRBV5-5	TRBJ1-5	many	TRBD1	CASSLTGGIQPQHF	TGTGCCAGCAGCTTGACAGGGGGTATTCAGCCCCAGCATTTT
TRBV16	TRBJ2-1	medium-sized	NA	CASSQSWAQFF	TGTGCCAGCAGCCAATCGTGGGCACAGTTCTTC
TRBV19	TRBJ2-3	NA	TRBD1	CASTRRQGSSTDTQYF	TGTGCCAGTACCAGGAGACAGGGCTCTAGCACAGATACGCAGTATTTT
TRBV28	TRBJ2-7	few	TRBD1	CASRTDRVPYEQYF	TGTGCCAGCAGAACGGACAGGGTCCCCTACGAGCAGTACTTC
TRBV18	TRBJ1-1	many	TRBD1	CASSKTGENMNTEAFF	TGTGCCAGCTCAAAGACAGGGGAAAACATGAACACTGAAGCTTTCTTT
TRBV28	TRBJ2-5	many	NA	CASSSGDLTGSEETQYF	TGTGCCAGCAGTTCGGGCGACCTCACCGGGAGCGAAGAGACCCAGTACTTC
TRBV6-2/TRBV6-3	TRBJ2-7	few	NA	CASSHIGGTYEQYF	TGTGCCAGCAGTCACATCGGGGGCACCTACGAGCAGTACTTC
TRBV6-2/TRBV6-3	TRBJ2-5	few	NA	CAAGTYQETQYF	TGTGCAGCGGGCACCTACCAAGAGACCCAGTACTTC
TRBV5-6	TRBJ2-5	few	NA	CASSLAWRETQYF	TGTGCCAGCAGCTTGGCTTGGCGCGAGACCCAGTACTTC
TRBV6-5	TRBJ2-1	few	TRBD2	CASRRNGGGNEQFF	TGTGCCAGCCGCCGTAATGGGGGGGGCAATGAGCAGTTCTTC
TRBV11-3	TRBJ2-7	many	TRBD1	CASSWTSGQGVPAEQYF	TGTGCCAGCAGCTGGACCTCGGGACAGGGTGTCCCTGCGGAGCAGTACTTC
TRBV12-3/TRBV12-4	TRBJ1-6	few	NA	CASSFAQGWWNSPLHF	TGTGCCAGCAGTTTTGCCCAGGGCTGGTGGAATTCACCCCTCCACTTT
TRBV29-1	TRBJ1-1	many	TRBD1	CSVEPTGFSTEAFF	TGCAGCGTTGAACCGACAGGGTTTAGCACTGAAGCTTTCTTT
TRBV6-6	TRBJ1-1	NA	TRBD1	CASRPWDRGSQTEAFF	TGTGCCAGCAGGCCCTGGGACAGGGGGTCCCAGACTGAAGCTTTCTTT
TRBV3-1	TRBJ1-3	many	NA	CASSQFPGNTIYF	TGTGCCAGCAGCCAATTTCCGGGAAACACCATATATTTT
TRBV6-1	TRBJ1-2	many	NA	CASSGRGQGHGYTF	TGTGCCAGCAGTGGGAGAGGGCAGGGGCATGGCTACACCTTC
TRBV18	TRBJ2-7	many	NA	CASSPGQSYEQYF	TGTGCCAGCTCACCTGGACAGTCCTACGAGCAGTACTTC
TRBV21-1	TRBJ1-1	many	NA	CASSKVYGTRAEAFF	TGTGCCAGCAGCAAAGTATATGGGACACGCGCTGAAGCTTTCTTT
TRBV4-3	TRBJ2-7	many	TRBD1	CASSQELGGSISSYEQYF	TGCGCCAGCAGCCAAGAGTTAGGGGGCTCCATCAGCTCCTACGAGCAGTACTTC
TRBV21-1	TRBJ1-5	many	NA	CASSNHQRQGDRPQHF	TGTGCCAGCAGCAATCATCAACGACAGGGAGATCGGCCCCAGCATTTT
TRBV6-2/TRBV6-3	TRBJ2-3	many	NA	CASTPLQGVDTQYF	TGTGCCAGCACCCCCCTCCAGGGAGTGGATACGCAGTATTTT
TRBV24-1	TRBJ1-5	NA	NA	CATSDGDNTGFQPQHF	TGTGCCACCAGTGATGGTGACAACACCGGCTTTCAGCCCCAGCATTTT
TRBV24-1	TRBJ2-6	few	NA	CATSSYGTSGANVLTF	TGTGCCACCAGTAGTTACGGGACCTCTGGGGCCAACGTCCTGACTTTC
TRBV7-2	TRBJ1-5	many	NA	CASSLTGRANQPQHF	TGTGCCAGCAGCTTAACAGGGCGAGCCAATCAGCCCCAGCATTTT
TRBV20-1	TRBJ1-5	many	TRBD1	CSASKVGTAGNQPQHF	TGCAGTGCTAGTAAAGTTGGGACAGCGGGCAATCAGCCCCAGCATTTT
TRBV7-9	TRBJ2-5	many	TRBD1	CASSKDRGRVETQYF	TGTGCCAGCAGCAAAGACAGGGGGCGAGTGGAGACCCAGTACTTC
TRBV29-1	TRBJ1-5	many	TRBD1	CSVEGQGGQPQHF	TGCAGCGTTGAAGGACAGGGGGGGCAGCCCCAGCATTTT